The source of this TCR beta chain is a study of blood T cell repertoires in COVID-19. Using immunoSEQ multiplex PCR, the repertoire was profiled, and TCRdb retains in-frame clones only, with some absent. This table holds roughly 30,000 clones, 89% found once. Germline values: CDR1 MRHNA, CDR2 SNTAGT. The junction had 11 bases not matched to a gene; V was cut back by 7 bases and J by 2 bases. CDR3 size: 17 residues. The V and J genes are TRBV6-4 and TRBJ2-3; 11 bases are shared with TRBD2. The sequence was obtained from a human donor in a cohort sampled during active COVID-19. Sequences were obtained from peripheral blood. CDR3 in amino acids: CASIQTLAGGFTDTQYF. In DNA form, the CDR3 reads TGTGCCAGCATTCAGACCTTAGCGGGGGGGTTCACAGATACGCAGTATTTT.